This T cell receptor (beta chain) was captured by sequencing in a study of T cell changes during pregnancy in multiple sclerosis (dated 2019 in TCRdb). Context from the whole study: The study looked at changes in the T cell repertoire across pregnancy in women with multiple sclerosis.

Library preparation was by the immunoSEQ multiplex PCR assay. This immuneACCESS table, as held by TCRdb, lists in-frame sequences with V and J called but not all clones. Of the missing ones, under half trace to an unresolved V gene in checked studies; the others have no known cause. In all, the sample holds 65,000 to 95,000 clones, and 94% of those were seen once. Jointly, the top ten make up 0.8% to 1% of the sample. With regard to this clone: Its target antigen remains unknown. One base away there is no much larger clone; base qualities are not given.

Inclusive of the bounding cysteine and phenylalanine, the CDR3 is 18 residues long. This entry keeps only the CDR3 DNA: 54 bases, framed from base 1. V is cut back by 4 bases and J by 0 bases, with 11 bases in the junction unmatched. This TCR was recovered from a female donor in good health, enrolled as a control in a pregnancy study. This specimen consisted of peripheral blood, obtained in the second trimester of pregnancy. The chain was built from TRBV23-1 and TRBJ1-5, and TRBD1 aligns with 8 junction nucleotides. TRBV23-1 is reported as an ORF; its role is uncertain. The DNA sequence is TGCGCCAGCAGTCGGAGACAGGGGTATGACTATAGCAATCAGCCCCAGCATTTT. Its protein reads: CASSRRQGYDYSNQPQHF.